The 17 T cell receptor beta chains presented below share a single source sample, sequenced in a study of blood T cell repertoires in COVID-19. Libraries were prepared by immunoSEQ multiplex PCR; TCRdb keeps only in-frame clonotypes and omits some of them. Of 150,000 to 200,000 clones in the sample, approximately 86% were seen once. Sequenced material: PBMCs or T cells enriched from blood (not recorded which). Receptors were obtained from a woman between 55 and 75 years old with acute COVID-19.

This CDR3 reads CASSYKQGVAAFF. The CDR3 bases are TGTGCCAGCAGTTACAAGCAGGGGGTGGCGGCTTTCTTT. The chain uses TRBV6-2 or TRBV6-3 and TRBJ1-1, with TRBD1 identical over 7 bases. Germline V gives CDR1 MNHEY, CDR2 SVGEGT. The junction had 8 bases not matched to a gene; V was cut back by 2 bases and J by 11 bases. The CDR3 is 13 residues long.

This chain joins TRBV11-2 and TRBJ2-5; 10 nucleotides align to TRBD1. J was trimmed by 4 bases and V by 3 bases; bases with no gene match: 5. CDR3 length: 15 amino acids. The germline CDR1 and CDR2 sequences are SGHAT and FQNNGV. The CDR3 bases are TGTGCCAGCAGCTTGGACAGGGGGTTTATAGAGACCCAGTACTTC. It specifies CASSLDRGFIETQYF.

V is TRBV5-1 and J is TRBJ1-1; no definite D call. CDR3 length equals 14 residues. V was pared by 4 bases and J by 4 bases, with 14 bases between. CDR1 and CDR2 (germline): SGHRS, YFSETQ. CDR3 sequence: CASSPQDTSTEAFF. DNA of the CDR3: TGCGCCAGCAGCCCCCAAGACACCTCCACTGAAGCTTTCTTT.

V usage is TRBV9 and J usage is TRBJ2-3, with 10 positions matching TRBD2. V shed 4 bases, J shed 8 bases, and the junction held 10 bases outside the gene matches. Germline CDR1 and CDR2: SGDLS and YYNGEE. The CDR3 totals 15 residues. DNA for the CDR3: TGTGCCAGCAGCCCCCCCAGCGGGGGGGCCCCTACGCAGTATTTT. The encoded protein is CASSPPSGGAPTQYF.

CDR3 loop: CASSKPSQWETQYF. Written as DNA, the CDR3 is TGTGCCAGCAGCAAACCCTCTCAGTGGGAGACCCAGTACTTC. The chain couples TRBV21-1 to TRBJ2-5; TRBD1, as called in the table, went unchecked against the DNA. TRBV21-1 is marked as a pseudogene. This CDR3 is 14 amino acids long.

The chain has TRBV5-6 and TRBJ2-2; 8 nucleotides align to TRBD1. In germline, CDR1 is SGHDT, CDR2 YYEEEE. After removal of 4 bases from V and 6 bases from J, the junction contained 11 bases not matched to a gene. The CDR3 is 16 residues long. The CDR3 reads CASSVGQGARPGELFF. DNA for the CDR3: TGTGCCAGCAGCGTGGGGCAGGGGGCGCGCCCCGGGGAGCTGTTTTTT.

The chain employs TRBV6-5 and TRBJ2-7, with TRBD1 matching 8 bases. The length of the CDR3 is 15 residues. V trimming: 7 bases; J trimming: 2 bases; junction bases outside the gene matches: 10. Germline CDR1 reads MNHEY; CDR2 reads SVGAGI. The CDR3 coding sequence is TGTGCCAGCACCGGACACGGACAGGGCGCCTACGAGCAGTACGTC. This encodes CASTGHGQGAYEQYV.

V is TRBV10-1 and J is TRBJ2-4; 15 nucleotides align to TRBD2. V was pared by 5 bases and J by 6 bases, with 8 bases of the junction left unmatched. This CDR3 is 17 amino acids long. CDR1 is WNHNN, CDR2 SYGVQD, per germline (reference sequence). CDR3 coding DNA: TGCGCCAGCAGTCTCGGACTAGCGGGAGGGCCGAGAAACATTCAGTACTTC. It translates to CASSLGLAGGPRNIQYF.

The CDR3 spells CASSPAGQGIGNTIYF. CDR3 in DNA: TGTGCCAGCAGTCCAGCGGGACAGGGGATCGGAAACACCATATATTTT. This rearrangement joins TRBV27 to TRBJ1-3, with 10 bases fitting TRBD1. CDR3 size: 16 residues. CDR1 is MNHEY and CDR2 is SMNVEV in the germline V gene (reference sequence). The trim removed 5 bases at V and 4 bases at J, leaving 8 bases unmatched.

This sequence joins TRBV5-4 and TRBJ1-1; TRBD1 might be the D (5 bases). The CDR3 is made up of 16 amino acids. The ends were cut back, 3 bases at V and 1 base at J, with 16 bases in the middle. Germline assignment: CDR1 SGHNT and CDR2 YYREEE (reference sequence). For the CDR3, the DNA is TGTGCCAGCAGCTCGTCGTTTGGGGGGGGGAACACTGAAGCTTTCTTT. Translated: CASSSSFGGGNTEAFF.

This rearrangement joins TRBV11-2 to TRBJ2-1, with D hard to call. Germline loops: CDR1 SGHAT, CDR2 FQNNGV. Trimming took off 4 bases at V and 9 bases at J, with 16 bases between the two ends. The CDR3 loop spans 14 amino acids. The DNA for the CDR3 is TGTGCCAGCAGCTCCTCGGCGATTGGGCTTGAGCAGTTCTTC. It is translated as CASSSSAIGLEQFF. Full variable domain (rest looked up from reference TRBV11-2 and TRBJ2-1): EAGVAQSPRYKIIEKRQSVAFWCNPISGHATLYWYQQILGQGPKLLIQFQNNGVVDDSQLPKDRFSAERLKGVDSTLKIQPAKLEDSAVYLCASSSSAIGLEQFFGPGTRLTVL.

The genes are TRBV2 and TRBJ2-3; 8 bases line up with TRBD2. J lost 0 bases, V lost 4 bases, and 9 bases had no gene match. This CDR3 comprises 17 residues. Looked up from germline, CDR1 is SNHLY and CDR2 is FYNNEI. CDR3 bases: TGTGCCAGCAGTGCTGGAACTAGCGGTACTAGCACAGATACGCAGTATTTT. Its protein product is CASSAGTSGTSTDTQYF.

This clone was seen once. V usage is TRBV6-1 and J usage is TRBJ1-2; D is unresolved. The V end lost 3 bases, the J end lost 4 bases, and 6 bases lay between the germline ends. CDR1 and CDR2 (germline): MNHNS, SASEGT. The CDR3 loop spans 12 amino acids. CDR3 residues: CASSEGVYGYTF. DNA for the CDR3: TGTGCCAGCAGTGAGGGAGTCTATGGCTACACCTTC.

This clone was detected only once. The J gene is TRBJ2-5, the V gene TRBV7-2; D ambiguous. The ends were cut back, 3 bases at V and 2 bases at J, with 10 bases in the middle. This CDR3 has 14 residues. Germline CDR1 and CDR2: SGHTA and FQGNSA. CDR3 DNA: TGTGCCAGCAGCTTGGGCACTTTACAAGAGACCCAGTACTTC. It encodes CASSLGTLQETQYF.

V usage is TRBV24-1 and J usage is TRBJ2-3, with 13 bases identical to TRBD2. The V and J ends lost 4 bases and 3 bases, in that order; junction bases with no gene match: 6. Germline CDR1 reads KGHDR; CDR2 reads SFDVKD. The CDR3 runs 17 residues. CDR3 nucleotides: TGTGCCACCAGTGACCGAGGACTAGCGGGAGTTACAGATACGCAGTATTTT. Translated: CATSDRGLAGVTDTQYF.

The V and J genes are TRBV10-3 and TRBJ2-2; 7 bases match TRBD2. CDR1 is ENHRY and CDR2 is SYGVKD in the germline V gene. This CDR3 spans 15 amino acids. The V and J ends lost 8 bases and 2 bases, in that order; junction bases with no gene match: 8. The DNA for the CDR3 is TGTGCCATCGGTCGCGGCGGGAGAAACACCGGGGAGCTGTTTTTT. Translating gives CAIGRGGRNTGELFF.

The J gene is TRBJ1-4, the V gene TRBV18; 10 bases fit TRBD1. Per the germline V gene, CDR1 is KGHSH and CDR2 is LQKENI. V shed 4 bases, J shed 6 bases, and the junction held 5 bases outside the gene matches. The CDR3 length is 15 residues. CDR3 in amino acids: CASSRATGGYEKLFF. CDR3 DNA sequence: TGTGCCAGCTCACGGGCGACAGGGGGCTATGAAAAACTGTTTTTT.